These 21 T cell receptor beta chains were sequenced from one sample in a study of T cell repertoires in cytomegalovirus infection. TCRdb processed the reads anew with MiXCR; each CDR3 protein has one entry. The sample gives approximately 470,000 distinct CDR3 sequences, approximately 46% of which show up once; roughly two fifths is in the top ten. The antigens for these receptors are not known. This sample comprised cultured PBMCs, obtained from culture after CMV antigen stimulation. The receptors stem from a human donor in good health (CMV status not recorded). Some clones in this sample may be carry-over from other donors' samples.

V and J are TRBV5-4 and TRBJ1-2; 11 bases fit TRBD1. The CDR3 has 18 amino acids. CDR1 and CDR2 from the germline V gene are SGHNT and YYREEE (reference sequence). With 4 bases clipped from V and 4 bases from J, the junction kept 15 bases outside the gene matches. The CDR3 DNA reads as TGTGCCAGCAGCGGACCCACCGGGACAGGGGGTTCGCGCTATGGCTACACCTTC. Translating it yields CASSGPTGTGGSRYGYTF.

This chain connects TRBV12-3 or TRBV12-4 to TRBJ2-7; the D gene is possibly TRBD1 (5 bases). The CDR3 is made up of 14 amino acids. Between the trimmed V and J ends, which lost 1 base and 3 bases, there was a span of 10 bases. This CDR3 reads CASSLGSTDYEQYF. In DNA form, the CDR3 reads TGTGCCAGCAGTTTAGGATCGACAGACTACGAGCAGTACTTC.

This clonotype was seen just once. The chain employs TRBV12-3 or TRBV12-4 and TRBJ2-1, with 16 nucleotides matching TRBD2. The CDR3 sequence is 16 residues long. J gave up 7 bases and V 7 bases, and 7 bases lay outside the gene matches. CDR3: CASKGLAGGPGNEQFF. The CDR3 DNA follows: TGTGCCAGCAAGGGACTAGCGGGAGGGCCGGGAAATGAGCAGTTCTTC.

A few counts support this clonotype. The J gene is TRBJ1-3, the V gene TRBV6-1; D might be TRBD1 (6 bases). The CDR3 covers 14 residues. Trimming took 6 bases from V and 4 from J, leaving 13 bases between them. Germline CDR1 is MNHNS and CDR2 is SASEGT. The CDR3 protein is CASRARGFGNTIYF. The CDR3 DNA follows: TGTGCCAGCAGAGCCAGGGGTTTCGGAAACACCATATATTTT.

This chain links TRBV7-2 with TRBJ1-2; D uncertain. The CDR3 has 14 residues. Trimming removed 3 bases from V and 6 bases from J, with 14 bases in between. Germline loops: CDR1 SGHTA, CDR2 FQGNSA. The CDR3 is CASSFDPVSDGYTF. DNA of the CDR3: TGTGCCAGCAGCTTCGACCCAGTATCAGATGGCTACACCTTC.

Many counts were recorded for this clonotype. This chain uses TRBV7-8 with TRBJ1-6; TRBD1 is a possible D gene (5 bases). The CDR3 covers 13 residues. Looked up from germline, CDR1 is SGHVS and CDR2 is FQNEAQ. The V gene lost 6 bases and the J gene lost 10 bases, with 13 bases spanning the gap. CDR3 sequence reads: CASSRDLDSPLHF. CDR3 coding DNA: TGTGCCAGCAGTCGGGACTTGGACTCACCCCTCCACTTT.

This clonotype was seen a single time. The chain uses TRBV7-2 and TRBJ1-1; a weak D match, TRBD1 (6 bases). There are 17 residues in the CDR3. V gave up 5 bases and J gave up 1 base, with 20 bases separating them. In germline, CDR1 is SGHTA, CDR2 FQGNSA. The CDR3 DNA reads TGTGCCAGCAGCCAGGGGCAGGGGATTTACGAGAACACTGAAGCTTTCTTT. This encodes CASSQGQGIYENTEAFF.

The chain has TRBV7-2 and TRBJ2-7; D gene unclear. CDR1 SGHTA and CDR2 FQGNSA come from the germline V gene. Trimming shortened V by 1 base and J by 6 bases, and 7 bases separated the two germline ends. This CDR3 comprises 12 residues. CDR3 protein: CASSLEGSEQYF. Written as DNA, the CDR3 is TGTGCCAGCAGCTTAGAGGGTAGCGAGCAGTACTTC.

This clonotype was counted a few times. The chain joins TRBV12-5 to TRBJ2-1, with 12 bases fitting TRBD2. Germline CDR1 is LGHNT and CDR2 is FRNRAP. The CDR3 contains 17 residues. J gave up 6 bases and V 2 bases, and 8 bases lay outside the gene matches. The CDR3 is CASGLPGGLAGSNEQFF. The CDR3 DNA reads TGTGCTAGTGGTTTGCCCGGGGGACTAGCGGGTTCCAATGAGCAGTTCTTC.

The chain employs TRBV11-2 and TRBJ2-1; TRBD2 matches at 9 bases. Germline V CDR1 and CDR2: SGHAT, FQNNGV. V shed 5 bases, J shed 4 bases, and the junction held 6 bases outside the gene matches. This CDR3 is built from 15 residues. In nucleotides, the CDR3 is TGTGCCAGCAGCGGACTAGCGCCGTTATACAATGAGCAGTTCTTC. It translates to CASSGLAPLYNEQFF.

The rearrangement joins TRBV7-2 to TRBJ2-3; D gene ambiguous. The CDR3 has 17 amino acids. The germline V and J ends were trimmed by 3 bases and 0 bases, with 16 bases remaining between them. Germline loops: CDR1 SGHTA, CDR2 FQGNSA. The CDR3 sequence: CASSFYLKPRSTDTQYF. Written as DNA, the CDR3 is TGTGCCAGCAGCTTTTACTTAAAACCGAGAAGCACAGATACGCAGTATTTT.

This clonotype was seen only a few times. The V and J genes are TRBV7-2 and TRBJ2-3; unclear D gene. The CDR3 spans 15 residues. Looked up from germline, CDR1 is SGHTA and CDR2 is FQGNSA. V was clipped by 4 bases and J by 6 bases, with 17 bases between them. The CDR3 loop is CASSSEVLTSDTQYF. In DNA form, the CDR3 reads TGTGCCAGCAGCTCCGAGGTCCTCACGTCGGATACGCAGTATTTT.

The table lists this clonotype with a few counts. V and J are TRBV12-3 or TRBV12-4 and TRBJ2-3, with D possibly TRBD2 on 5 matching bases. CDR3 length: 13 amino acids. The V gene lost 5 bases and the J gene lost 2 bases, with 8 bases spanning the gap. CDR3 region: CASSHGVTDTQYF. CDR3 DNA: TGTGCCAGCAGTCACGGGGTCACAGATACGCAGTATTTT.

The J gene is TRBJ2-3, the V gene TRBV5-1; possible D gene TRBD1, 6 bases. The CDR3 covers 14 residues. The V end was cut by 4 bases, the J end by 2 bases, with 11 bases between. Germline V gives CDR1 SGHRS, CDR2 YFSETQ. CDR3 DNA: TGCGCCAGCAGCCCCGGACAGTACACAGATACGCAGTATTTT. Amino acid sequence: CASSPGQYTDTQYF.

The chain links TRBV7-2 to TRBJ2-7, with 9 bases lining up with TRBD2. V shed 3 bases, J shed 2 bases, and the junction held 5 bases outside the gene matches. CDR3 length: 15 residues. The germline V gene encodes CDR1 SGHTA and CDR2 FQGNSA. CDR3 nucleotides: TGTGCCAGCAGCTTTGGGACTAGCTCCGCCTACGAGCAGTACTTC. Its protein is CASSFGTSSAYEQYF.

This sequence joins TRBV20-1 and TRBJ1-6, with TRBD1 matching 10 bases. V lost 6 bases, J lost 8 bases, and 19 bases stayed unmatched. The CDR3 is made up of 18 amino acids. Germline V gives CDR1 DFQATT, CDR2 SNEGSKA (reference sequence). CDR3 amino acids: CSARRDRGPLPPYSPLHF. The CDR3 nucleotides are TGCAGTGCGCGCCGGGACAGGGGCCCTCTTCCTCCCTATTCACCCCTCCACTTT.

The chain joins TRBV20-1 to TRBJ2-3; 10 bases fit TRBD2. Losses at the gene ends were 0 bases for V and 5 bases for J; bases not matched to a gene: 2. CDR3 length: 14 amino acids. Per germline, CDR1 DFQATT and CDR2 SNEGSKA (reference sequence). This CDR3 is CSARDQRGGDTQYF. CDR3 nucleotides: TGCAGTGCTAGAGACCAGCGGGGGGGAGATACGCAGTATTTT.

CDR3 bases: TGTGCCTCCACCCAGAACCGGCAGTTTTTCGCGAACACCGGGGAGCTGTTTTTT. This sequence encodes CASTQNRQFFANTGELFF. The V call is TRBV11-2, the J call TRBJ2-2; D is unresolved. The ends were cut back, 11 bases at V and 0 bases at J, with 25 bases in the middle. Germline CDR1 and CDR2: SGHAT and FQNNGV. This CDR3 has 18 residues.

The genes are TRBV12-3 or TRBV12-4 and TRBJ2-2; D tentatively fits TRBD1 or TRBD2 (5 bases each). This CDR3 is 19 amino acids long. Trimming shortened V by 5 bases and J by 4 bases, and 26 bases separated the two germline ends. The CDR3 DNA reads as TGTGCCAGCAGTCCCTTGAGGGGACGTACCCAAAGTCTCACCGGGGAGCTGTTTTTT. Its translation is CASSPLRGRTQSLTGELFF.

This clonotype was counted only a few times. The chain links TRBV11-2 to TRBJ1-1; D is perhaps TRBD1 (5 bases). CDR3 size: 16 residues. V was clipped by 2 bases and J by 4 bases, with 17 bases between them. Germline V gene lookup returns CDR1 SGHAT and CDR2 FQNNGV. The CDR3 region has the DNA TGTGCCAGCAGCTTACCCCCAGGGTTGGGAGGCACTGAAGCTTTCTTT. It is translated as CASSLPPGLGGTEAFF.

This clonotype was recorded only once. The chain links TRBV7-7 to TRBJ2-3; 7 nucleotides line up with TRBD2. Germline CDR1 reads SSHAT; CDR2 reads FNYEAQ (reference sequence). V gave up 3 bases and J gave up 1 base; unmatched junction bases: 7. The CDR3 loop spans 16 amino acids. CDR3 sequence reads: CASSFGAGFGTDTQYF. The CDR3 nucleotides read TGTGCCAGCAGCTTTGGAGCGGGGTTTGGCACAGATACGCAGTATTTT.